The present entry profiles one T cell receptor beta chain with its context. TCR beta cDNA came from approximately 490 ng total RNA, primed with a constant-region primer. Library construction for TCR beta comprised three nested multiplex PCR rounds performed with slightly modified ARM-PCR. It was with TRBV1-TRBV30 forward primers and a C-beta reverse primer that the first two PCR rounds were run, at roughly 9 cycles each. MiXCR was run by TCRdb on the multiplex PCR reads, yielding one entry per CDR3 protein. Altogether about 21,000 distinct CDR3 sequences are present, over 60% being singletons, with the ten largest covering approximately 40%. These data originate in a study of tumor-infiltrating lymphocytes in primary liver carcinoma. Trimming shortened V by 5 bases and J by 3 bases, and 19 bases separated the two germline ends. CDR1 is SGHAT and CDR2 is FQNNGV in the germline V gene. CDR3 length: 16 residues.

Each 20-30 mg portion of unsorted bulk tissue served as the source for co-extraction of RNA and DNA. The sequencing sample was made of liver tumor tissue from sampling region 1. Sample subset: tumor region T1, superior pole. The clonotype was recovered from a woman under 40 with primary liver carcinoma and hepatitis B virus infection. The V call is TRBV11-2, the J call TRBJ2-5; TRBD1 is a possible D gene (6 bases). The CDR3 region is CASSQTPGRGKETQYF. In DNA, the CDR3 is TGTGCCAGCAGCCAAACTCCTGGAAGGGGGAAAGAGACCCAGTACTTC.